This TCR beta chain was recorded in a study of shared clonotypes between healthy human individuals. On the study more broadly: Researchers assigned three CD4 naive, three CD4 memory, two CD8 naive and one CD8 memory plate to each donor. General study results and limits: Shared across several donors were roughly 5.3% of the naive CD4 clonotypes. Limited genetic and exposure-history diversity came from having few donors.

A remark on this clone: The antigen is unknown.

Only Caucasian adults living in Nashville, Tennessee made up the donor group. The germline CDR1 and CDR2 sequences are SGHRS and YFSETQ. The length of the CDR3 is 15 residues. The V gene end was trimmed by 2 bases and the J gene end by 5 bases; junction bases not matched to a gene: 9. Assay: immunoSEQ multiplex PCR; the TCRdb copy retains only in-frame clones and omits some. The data show fewer than 1.4 million clones, more than 75% seen once. This chain joins TRBV5-1 and TRBJ2-5; 7 positions match TRBD2. The specimen sequenced was memory CD4+ T cells from PBMCs. The subset here: CD45RA-negative fraction. The origin of this receptor is a man aged 18 to 29 in good health. Some clones in this sample may be carry-over from other donors' samples. The chain's CDR3 is CASSFSGAGWETQYF. CDR3 bases: TGCGCCAGCAGCTTCTCGGGAGCGGGGTGGGAGACCCAGTACTTC.